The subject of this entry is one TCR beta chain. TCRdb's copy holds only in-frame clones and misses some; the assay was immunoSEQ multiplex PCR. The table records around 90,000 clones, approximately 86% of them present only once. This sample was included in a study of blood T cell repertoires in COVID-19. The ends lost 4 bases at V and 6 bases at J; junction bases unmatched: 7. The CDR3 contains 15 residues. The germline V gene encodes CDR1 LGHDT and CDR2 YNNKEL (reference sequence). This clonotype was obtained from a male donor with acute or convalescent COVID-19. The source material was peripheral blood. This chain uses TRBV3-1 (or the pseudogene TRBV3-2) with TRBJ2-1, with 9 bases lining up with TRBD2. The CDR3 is CASSPRGGGANEQFF. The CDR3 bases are TGTGCCAGCAGCCCGAGGGGCGGGGGGGCCAATGAGCAGTTCTTC.